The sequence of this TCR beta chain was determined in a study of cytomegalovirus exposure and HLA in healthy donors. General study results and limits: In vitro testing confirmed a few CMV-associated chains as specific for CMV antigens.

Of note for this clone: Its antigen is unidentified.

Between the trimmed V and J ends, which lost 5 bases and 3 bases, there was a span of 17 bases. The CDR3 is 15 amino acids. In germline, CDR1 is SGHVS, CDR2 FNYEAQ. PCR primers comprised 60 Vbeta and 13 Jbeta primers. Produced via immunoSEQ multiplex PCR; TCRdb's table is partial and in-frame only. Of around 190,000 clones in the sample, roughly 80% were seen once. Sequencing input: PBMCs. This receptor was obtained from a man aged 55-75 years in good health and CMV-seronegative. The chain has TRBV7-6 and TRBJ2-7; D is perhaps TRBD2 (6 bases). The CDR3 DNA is TGTGCCAGCAGCCCTACCGGAGGGAAAAACTACGAGCAGTACTTC. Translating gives CASSPTGGKNYEQYF.